This T cell receptor beta chain came from a study of beta chain features in type 1 diabetes. Study outcomes and limitations: Among all four CD4+ subsets, Type 1 diabetes patients had TCRB CDR3s that were moderately but significantly shorter. Cells expressing TCR highly could be over-represented by cDNA sequencing.

In the case of this clone: Its specificity is not known.

What was sequenced were expressed TCRB transcripts, since all of the isolated RNA had been reverse transcribed. Libraries were prepared by immunoSEQ multiplex PCR; TCRdb keeps only in-frame clonotypes and omits some of them. The sample lists 120,000 to 150,000 clones; about 13% were seen once. There are 15 residues in the CDR3. Germline values: CDR1 SQVTM, CDR2 ANQGSEA. V was clipped by 6 bases and J by 5 bases; unmatched bases: 12. This clonotype originated in a man between 18 and 35 years old with type 1 diabetes. The chain links TRBV29-1 to TRBJ2-3; 9 nucleotides line up with TRBD2. Sequenced input: central memory CD4+ T cells from blood. CDR3 coding DNA: TGCAGCGTCGACTCCGGGACTAGCAGAGTAGATACGCAGTATTTT. This gives the protein CSVDSGTSRVDTQYF.